Following are 29 T cell receptor beta chains from one sample sequenced in a study of glioma-infiltrating T cells. Amplification of TCR alpha and beta CDR3 regions from RNA used iRepertoire nested multiplex PCR. TCRdb reprocessed the multiplex PCR reads with MiXCR, giving one entry per CDR3 protein. The data hold over 120,000 distinct CDR3 sequences, with around 40% observed a single time. Sequencing input: glioma tissue, nonneoplastic brain tissue, or PBMCs (not recorded which). The source of these receptors is a human donor with low-grade glioma or glioblastoma, undergoing nonglioma brain surgery, or in good health (not recorded which).

The table lists this clonotype with a few counts. This chain connects TRBV4-3 to TRBJ1-6; D is undetermined. Germline V lookup: CDR1 LGHNA, CDR2 YSLEER. Trimming cost V 2 bases and J 7 bases, with 9 bases left between them. The length of the CDR3 is 14 residues. DNA for the CDR3: TGCGCCAGCAGCCAATTGCCCGGAAATTCACCCCTCCACTTT. Amino acid sequence: CASSQLPGNSPLHF.

This clonotype was counted only a few times. The chain employs TRBV6-2 or TRBV6-3 and TRBJ1-5, with D unresolved. This CDR3 is 14 amino acids long. Trimming cost V 6 bases and J 9 bases, with 18 bases left between them. Germline CDR1 and CDR2: MNHEY and SVGEGT. The CDR3: CASSPTTLMTPQHF. DNA of the CDR3: TGTGCCAGCAGCCCAACGACATTGATGACGCCCCAGCATTTT.

This clonotype was detected only a few times. The chain recombines TRBV2 with TRBJ2-1; no clear D gene. CDR1 is SNHLY and CDR2 is FYNNEI in the germline V gene. Trimming removed 0 bases from V and 0 bases from J, with 6 bases in between. This CDR3 is 15 amino acids long. The CDR3: CASSEAPGSYNEQFF. Here the CDR3 DNA reads TGTGCCAGCAGTGAAGCACCGGGCTCCTACAATGAGCAGTTCTTC.

The chain combines TRBV6-1 with TRBJ2-3; 7 nucleotides line up with TRBD1. CDR1 MNHNS and CDR2 SASEGT come from the germline V gene. CDR3 length: 14 amino acids. The V gene end was trimmed by 6 bases and the J gene end by 1 base; junction bases not matched to a gene: 4. CDR3 loop: CASSPGTGTDTQYF. The CDR3 bases are TGTGCCAGCAGCCCCGGGACAGGCACAGATACGCAGTATTTT.

V and J are TRBV28 and TRBJ2-7; the D gene could be TRBD1 or TRBD2 (5 bases each). Germline CDR1 and CDR2: MDHEN and SYDVKM. The ends were cut back, 3 bases at V and 2 bases at J, with 14 bases in the middle. The CDR3 consists of 15 residues. Written as DNA, the CDR3 is TGTGCCAGCAGTTTGAACCGAAGGGGACCCTACGAGCAGTACTTC. This codes for CASSLNRRGPYEQYF.

For this clonotype: This sequence may be a read error, since a much larger clone differs from it by one base. The V and J genes are TRBV19 and TRBJ1-1; no definite D call. Trimming pared 9 bases from V and 1 base from J, leaving 12 bases between. In germline, CDR1 is LNHDA, CDR2 SQIVND (reference sequence). The CDR3 is 13 residues long. DNA of the CDR3: TGTGCCAGCAGCATGAGCAGGAACACTGAAGCTTTCTTT. As protein: CASSMSRNTEAFF. The full variable domain, completed using reference TRBV19 and TRBJ1-1, is DGGITQSPKYLFRKEGQNVTLSCEQNLNHDAMYWYRQDPGQGLRLIYYSQIVNDFQKGDIAEGYSVSREKKESFPLTVTSAQKNPTAFYLCASSMSRNTEAFFGQGTRLTVV.

This clonotype was recorded a few times. The genes are TRBV20-1 and TRBJ2-5; TRBD2 aligns across 10 bases. Per the germline V gene, CDR1 is DFQATT and CDR2 is SNEGSKA (reference sequence). Trimming took 6 bases from V and 5 from J; bases not matched to a gene: 15. This CDR3 is built from 16 residues. CDR3 in amino acids: CSALLAGWSFTETQYF. DNA for the CDR3: TGCAGTGCATTACTAGCGGGATGGAGTTTTACGGAGACCCAGTACTTC.

This clonotype has a handful of counts. This chain uses TRBV10-3 with TRBJ1-1, with TRBD1 as a possible D gene (6 bases). The CDR3 is made up of 14 amino acids. The V and J ends lost 4 bases and 0 bases respectively, with 9 bases between them. Germline V lookup: CDR1 ENHRY, CDR2 SYGVKD. DNA for the CDR3: TGTGCCATCAGTGCAGGGGACCTGAACACTGAAGCTTTCTTT. Translating it yields CAISAGDLNTEAFF.

CDR3 sequence (DNA): TGTGCCAGCAGCTTCGGATCGGTTCAGGAGACCCAGTACTTC. Translated: CASSFGSVQETQYF. The chain recombines TRBV7-9 with TRBJ2-5, with no clear D. CDR1 SEHNR and CDR2 FQNEAQ come from the germline V gene (reference sequence). CDR3 length: 14 amino acids. V was clipped by 3 bases and J by 5 bases, with 13 bases between them.

The table lists this clonotype with a few counts. The V gene is TRBV4-3, the J gene TRBJ2-5; 10 bases are shared with TRBD2. This CDR3 has 15 residues. The germline CDR1 and CDR2 sequences are LGHNA and YSLEER. V trimming: 0 bases; J trimming: 4 bases; junction bases outside the gene matches: 2. CDR3 nucleotides: TGCGCCAGCAGCCAAGAGGTAGCGGGAGGAGAGACCCAGTACTTC. Amino acids: CASSQEVAGGETQYF.

The V and J genes are TRBV18 and TRBJ2-3; 7 nucleotides line up with TRBD2. V was clipped by 0 bases and J by 4 bases; unmatched bases: 1. Germline lookup yields CDR1 KGHSH and CDR2 LQKENI. The CDR3 is made up of 14 amino acids. Here the CDR3 reads CASSPPGLADTQYF. CDR3 DNA: TGTGCCAGCTCACCACCTGGACTAGCAGATACGCAGTATTTT.

V is TRBV19 and J is TRBJ1-2; a weak D match, TRBD1 (5 bases). Deletions cut 7 bases from V and 6 bases from J, with 15 bases between. The CDR3 is 13 amino acids. CDR1 and CDR2 (germline): LNHDA, SQIVND (reference sequence). The CDR3 nucleotides read TGTGCCAGTACAGGGCTCCTGAGCGATGGCTACACCTTC. This codes for CASTGLLSDGYTF. The entire variable domain, with the rest obtained from reference TRBV19 and TRBJ1-2, is as follows: DGGITQSPKYLFRKEGQNVTLSCEQNLNHDAMYWYRQDPGQGLRLIYYSQIVNDFQKGDIAEGYSVSREKKESFPLTVTSAQKNPTAFYLCASTGLLSDGYTFGSGTRLTVV.

The chain is built from TRBV7-9 and TRBJ2-3; 8 nucleotides line up with TRBD2. CDR3 length: 14 residues. After removal of 2 bases from V and 3 bases from J, the junction contained 1 base not matched to a gene. From germline, CDR1 is SEHNR and CDR2 FQNEAQ (reference sequence). CDR3 DNA: TGTGCCAGCAGCTTACGGGGGGGTACAGATACGCAGTATTTT. This gives the protein CASSLRGGTDTQYF.

The CDR3 sequence: CASGARFGSGYGYTF. The CDR3 DNA reads TGTGCCAGCGGCGCTAGGTTCGGGTCCGGCTATGGCTACACCTTC. The chain employs TRBV6-5 and TRBJ1-2; D ambiguous. The CDR3 sequence is 15 residues long. V lost 8 bases to trimming and J lost 4 bases, with 20 bases between them. Per germline, CDR1 MNHEY and CDR2 SVGAGI.

This clonotype was detected a few times. The chain combines TRBV10-3 with TRBJ2-1; 7 positions agree with TRBD1. There are 15 residues in the CDR3. J gave up 3 bases and V 4 bases, and 6 bases lay outside the gene matches. In germline, CDR1 is ENHRY, CDR2 SYGVKD. The CDR3 nucleotides read TGTGCCATCAGTGTGGGACCAGGGGGCTACAATGAGCAGTTCTTC. This sequence encodes CAISVGPGGYNEQFF.

The rearrangement joins TRBV6-2 or TRBV6-3 to TRBJ2-3; TRBD2 matches at 9 bases. Germline loops: CDR1 MNHEY, CDR2 SVGEGT. CDR3 length: 18 amino acids. Trimming cost V 7 bases and J 2 bases; bases outside gene matches: 16. The CDR3 DNA is TGTGCCAGCACGCCGATCTTCGGACTAGCGAGCTTCACAGATACGCAGTATTTT. This gives the protein CASTPIFGLASFTDTQYF.

This clonotype was detected once. This sequence may be a read error, since a much larger clone differs from it by one base. V gene TRBV12-3 or TRBV12-4 combines with J gene TRBJ2-3; 7 bases match TRBD1. After removal of 5 bases from V and 5 bases from J, the junction contained 1 base not matched to a gene. The CDR3 consists of 12 residues. The CDR3 DNA reads as TGTGCCAGCAGTACAGGGGTAGATACGCAGTATTTT. Encoded protein: CASSTGVDTQYF.

This chain links TRBV12-3 or TRBV12-4 with TRBJ2-4, with 10 bases fitting TRBD1. The CDR3 is 11 amino acids. V was pared by 5 bases and J by 14 bases, with 3 bases of the junction left unmatched. This chain's CDR3 is CASSRGTGEYF. CDR3 sequence (DNA): TGTGCCAGCAGTCGTGGGACAGGGGAGTACTTC.

The chain has TRBV4-1 and TRBJ1-2, with D perhaps TRBD1 (6 bases). The CDR3 covers 15 residues. V dropped 0 bases and J dropped 7 bases, with 15 bases sitting between them. Germline assignment: CDR1 MGHRA and CDR2 YSYEKL. This CDR3 is CASSQDRGGGSGYTF. The CDR3 DNA reads as TGCGCCAGCAGCCAAGATCGAGGGGGGGGCTCTGGCTACACCTTC.

For this clonotype: A much larger clone is a single base away; this may be a read error. The CDR3 protein is CASWRNEMLMNTEAFF. CDR3 nucleotides: TGTGCCAGCTGGAGAAACGAGATGCTCATGAACACTGAAGCTTTCTTT. The chain employs TRBV27 and TRBJ1-1, with D unresolved. This CDR3 is built from 16 residues. V lost 8 bases and J 0 bases, leaving 19 bases between the germline ends. Germline V gives CDR1 MNHEY, CDR2 SMNVEV (reference sequence).

Notes on this clonotype: This may be a read error: a much more frequent sequence differs by one nucleotide. As the CDR3 is not closed by the conserved phenylalanine or tryptophan, this likely results from a read error. The chain combines TRBV15 with TRBJ2-1; TRBD1 might be the D (6 bases). The germline V gene encodes CDR1 LNHNV and CDR2 YYDKDF (reference sequence). The CDR3 is 14 residues long. Trimming left V 3 bases short and J 4 bases short, with 10 bases between. The CDR3 protein is CATSSGGEYNEQFL. The CDR3 region has the DNA TGTGCCACCAGCAGTGGGGGCGAATACAATGAGCAGTTCCTC.

A remark on this clonotype: At one end, the junction sequence differs from germline, possibly due to a read error. The chain couples TRBV7-2 to TRBJ2-5; 7 nucleotides align to TRBD1. The CDR3 has 11 residues. From germline, CDR1 is SGHTA and CDR2 FQGNSA. CDR3 region: CVSSPGTEASF. CDR3 nucleotide sequence: TGTGTCAGCAGCCCCGGGACAGAAGCGTCCTTC.

The rearrangement links TRBV6-2 or TRBV6-3 to TRBJ1-2, with 10 bases identical to TRBD1. Germline-derived CDR1 and CDR2 are MNHEY and SVGEGT. V trimming: 11 bases; J trimming: 8 bases; junction bases outside the gene matches: 8. The length of the CDR3 is 12 residues. The CDR3 region is CASDRGRGGYTF. The CDR3 DNA sequence: TGTGCCTCCGACAGGGGGCGAGGGGGCTACACCTTC.

Turning to this clonotype: At one of its ends the junction is not consistent with the germline gene, which may arise from a read error. The rearrangement joins TRBV20-1 to TRBJ2-7, with 9 bases fitting TRBD1. Germline V gene data show CDR1 as DFQATT and CDR2 as SNEGSKA (reference sequence). This CDR3 is 15 amino acids long. The CDR3 DNA follows: TGCATTGCTAGGCACAGGGGGCCCGCCTCCTACGAGCAGTACTTC. It is translated as CIARHRGPASYEQYF.

This clonotype was recorded a few times. The gene calls are TRBV4-3 and TRBJ2-7; tentatively, D is TRBD2 (6 bases). V lost 0 bases and J 4 bases, leaving 13 bases between the germline ends. The CDR3 runs 15 residues. In germline, CDR1 is LGHNA, CDR2 YSLEER. The chain's CDR3 is CASSQDRPGGYEQYF. The DNA of the CDR3 is TGCGCCAGCAGCCAAGATCGCCCCGGGGGTTACGAGCAGTACTTC.

As DNA, the CDR3 is TGTGCCAGCAGTCAACAGGGCAGCAATCAGCCCCAGCATTTT. This sequence encodes CASSQQGSNQPQHF. The genes are TRBV6-1 and TRBJ1-5, with D maybe TRBD1 (6 bases). This CDR3 comprises 14 residues. V dropped 5 bases and J dropped 1 base, with 9 bases sitting between them. CDR1 and CDR2 from the germline V gene are MNHNS and SASEGT.

This clonotype has only a few counts. V and J are TRBV28 and TRBJ1-5; D is uncertain. CDR1 is MDHEN and CDR2 is SYDVKM in the germline V gene. The CDR3 spans 14 residues. Trimming removed 6 bases at V and 9 bases at J, with 18 bases between. CDR3 sequence: CASRSPSGGRPQHF. CDR3 nucleotides: TGTGCCAGCAGATCCCCCAGCGGCGGGCGGCCCCAGCATTTT.

The chain links TRBV6-1 to TRBJ2-7; 13 bases align to TRBD2. V gave up 6 bases and J gave up 2 bases; unmatched junction bases: 4. Germline V gene lookup returns CDR1 MNHNS and CDR2 SASEGT. CDR3 size: 15 residues. CDR3 nucleotides: TGTGCCAGCAGGGTGACTAGCGGGGGGACCTACGAGCAGTACTTC. Translated: CASRVTSGGTYEQYF.

The chain combines TRBV20-1 with TRBJ2-7, with 7 bases fitting TRBD2. The V gene's germline CDR1 is DFQATT and CDR2 SNEGSKA (reference sequence). The CDR3 is 13 amino acids. J lost 2 bases, V lost 5 bases, and 6 bases had no gene match. The CDR3 reads CSAGAGITYEQYF. The CDR3 DNA reads as TGCAGTGCTGGAGCGGGGATTACCTACGAGCAGTACTTC.